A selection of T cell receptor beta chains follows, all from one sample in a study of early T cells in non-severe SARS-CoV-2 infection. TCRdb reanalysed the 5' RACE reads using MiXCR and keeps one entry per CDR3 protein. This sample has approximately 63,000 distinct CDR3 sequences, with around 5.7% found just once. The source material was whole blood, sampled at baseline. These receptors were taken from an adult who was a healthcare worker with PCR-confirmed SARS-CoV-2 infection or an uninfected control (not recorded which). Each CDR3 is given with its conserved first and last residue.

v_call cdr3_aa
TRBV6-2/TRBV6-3 CASSRDAQGTYNEQFF
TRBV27 CASSSDLGTEAFF
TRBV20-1 CSAAGGANTEAFF
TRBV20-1 CSARERTRGGNEQFF
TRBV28 CASSFVLAEKETQYF
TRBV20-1 CSARDRIGAWTGYTF
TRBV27 CASSFRTGGLQNYGYTF
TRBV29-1 CSAGISHNEQFF
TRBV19 CASSILAGASADTQYF
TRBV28 CASSSNYEQYF
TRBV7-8 CASSLVPDEQFF
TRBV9 CASSVGVAYSYEQYF
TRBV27 CASRDGIYNEQFF
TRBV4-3 CASSQEMGAGTEAFF
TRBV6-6 CASSGRGLGTGELFF
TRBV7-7 CASSPRAAGNGELFF
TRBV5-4 CASRDHGQDSPLHF
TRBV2 CASSEAYEQYF
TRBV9 CASSVELAGAGELFF
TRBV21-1 CASIRIRRVNTGELFF
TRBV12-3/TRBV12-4 CASSPLRSQETQYF
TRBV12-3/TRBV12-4 CASSQVGEGLTDTQYF
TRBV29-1 CSVDPRQGAVDTQYF
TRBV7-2 CASSLMQQPQHF
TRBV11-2 CASTTTSASGTGELFF
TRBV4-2 CASSQDQGQGTYNEQFF
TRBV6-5 CVSKDPNSEKLFF
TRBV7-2 CASRQTSGSETQYF
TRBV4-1 CASSPRQNTEAFF
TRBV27 CASSPTPGTRYVNEQFF
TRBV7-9 CASSVQEISYEQYF
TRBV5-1 CASSLNRGRLGEKLFF
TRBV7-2 CASSSTGDTQYF
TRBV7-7 CASSVDSGGKSKETQYF
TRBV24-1 CATSDLGAGKTYEQYF
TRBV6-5 CASSPGTSVDEQYF
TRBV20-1 CSAISYGYEQYF
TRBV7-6 CASSFSAGETQYF
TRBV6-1 CASSRNQGLNTGELFF
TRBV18 CASSLVAYNEQFF